The 5 T cell receptor beta chains presented below share a single source sample, sequenced in a study of cytomegalovirus exposure and HLA in healthy donors. Sequencing was performed with immunoSEQ multiplex PCR; in TCRdb, only in-frame clones are kept and a portion is missing. The sample lists about 110,000 clones, about 88% occurring once. Material: PBMCs. The origin of the receptors is a woman aged 18-29 years in good health and CMV-seropositive.

The gene calls are TRBV9 and TRBJ2-1, with 8 positions matching TRBD2. Germline V CDR1 and CDR2: SGDLS, YYNGEE. The CDR3 length is 16 residues. The V gene end was trimmed by 2 bases and the J gene end by 5 bases; junction bases not matched to a gene: 9. Written as DNA, the CDR3 is TGTGCCAGCAGCGTGTACACTAGCGGTCCTAACAATGAGCAGTTCTTC. As protein: CASSVYTSGPNNEQFF.

The chain employs TRBV5-4 and TRBJ1-1; TRBD1 might be the D (5 bases). V dropped 5 bases and J dropped 3 bases, with 11 bases sitting between them. Germline assignment: CDR1 SGHNT and CDR2 YYREEE (reference sequence). The CDR3 spans 13 residues. The CDR3 sequence is CASSSRDYTEAFF. The CDR3 region has the DNA TGTGCCAGCAGTTCCAGGGACTACACTGAAGCTTTCTTT.

The CDR3 nucleotides are TGTGCCATCAGTGGAACTTTGGGGGGGACTGAAGCTTTCTTT. This codes for CAISGTLGGTEAFF. V usage is TRBV10-3 and J usage is TRBJ1-1; possible D gene TRBD1, 5 bases. V lost 4 bases and J 5 bases, leaving 14 bases between the germline ends. The CDR3 spans 14 residues. Looked up from germline, CDR1 is ENHRY and CDR2 is SYGVKD.

The CDR3 DNA reads TGCAGCGTTGAGAGGAGAGAAGCTTTCTTT. This sequence encodes CSVERREAFF. This sequence joins TRBV29-1 and TRBJ1-1; no reliable D call. The germline V gene encodes CDR1 SQVTM and CDR2 ANQGSEA. Trimming stripped 3 bases from V and 8 bases from J, with 7 bases between. The CDR3 covers 10 residues.

The rearrangement links TRBV29-1 to TRBJ1-5; 10 bases map to TRBD1. There are 13 residues in the CDR3. V lost 6 bases, J lost 9 bases, and 8 bases stayed unmatched. Germline-derived CDR1 and CDR2 are SQVTM and ANQGSEA. Here the CDR3 reads CSVIGQGVGPQHF. The CDR3 DNA reads TGCAGCGTGATCGGACAGGGGGTCGGGCCCCAGCATTTT.